The 20 T cell receptor beta chains listed next were all sequenced from one sample in a study of T cells after yellow fever vaccination. TCRdb reanalysed the 5' RACE reads using MiXCR and keeps one entry per CDR3 protein. The sample has 100,000 to 150,000 distinct CDR3 sequences; roughly 7.9% are singletons. Specimen: CD4+ T cells sorted from PBMCs, collected approximately 40 days after the first yellow fever vaccination. All receptors derive from a man younger than 35 who received the YFV17D yellow fever vaccine.

This clonotype was counted between two and nine times. The gene calls are TRBV5-1 and TRBJ1-2, with D maybe TRBD1 (6 bases). CDR1 is SGHRS, CDR2 YFSETQ, per germline. The CDR3 is made up of 14 amino acids. With 4 bases removed from V and 6 bases from J, the gap between germline ends came to 16 bases. The CDR3 nucleotides are TGCGCCAGCAGCCTGGACAGACCTCGGGATGGCTACACCTTC. It yields the protein CASSLDRPRDGYTF.

This clonotype was detected only a few times. V is TRBV2 and J is TRBJ1-6; weak D call: TRBD1 (5 bases). Germline CDR1 SNHLY, CDR2 FYNNEI. V lost 3 bases to trimming and J lost 9 bases, with 12 bases between them. The CDR3 has 14 residues. For the CDR3, the DNA is TGTGCCAGCAGTGACAGGGAGGCTGGTTCACCCCTCCACTTT. It codes for CASSDREAGSPLHF.

This clonotype was detected ten times or more. The chain couples TRBV5-1 to TRBJ1-6, with TRBD1 matching 10 bases. The V segment lost 4 bases and the J segment 10 bases; nucleotides outside the gene matches: 11. The CDR3 sequence is 16 residues long. Germline V gene sequence: CDR1 SGHRS, CDR2 YFSETQ. The CDR3 protein is CASSQTGGESSSPLHF. CDR3 nucleotides: TGCGCCAGCAGCCAGACAGGGGGCGAATCGAGCTCACCCCTCCACTTT. Using reference TRBV5-1 and TRBJ1-6 for the parts outside the CDR3, the full variable domain is KAGVTQTPRYLIKTRGQQVTLSCSPISGHRSVSWYQQTPGQGLQFLFEYFSETQRNKGNFPGRFSGRQFSNSRSEMNVSTLELGDSALYLCASSQTGGESSSPLHFGNGTRLTVT.

This clonotype was seen many times. V is TRBV6-2 or TRBV6-3 and J is TRBJ2-7; D call uncertain. CDR1 and CDR2 from the germline V gene are MNHEY and SVGEGT. The CDR3 is 13 residues long. V lost 6 bases to trimming and J lost 2 bases, with 11 bases between them. The CDR3 coding sequence is TGTGCCAGCAGGACGACGGTGACCTACGAGCAGTACTTC. Its protein is CASRTTVTYEQYF.

This clonotype was detected ten times or more. This chain joins TRBV6-6 and TRBJ1-5, with D perhaps TRBD1 (5 bases). V lost 8 bases and J lost 6, with 14 bases in between. The germline V gene has CDR1 MNHNY and CDR2 SVGAGI (reference sequence). The CDR3 sequence is 13 residues long. This chain's CDR3 is CASRDREVQPQHF. DNA for the CDR3: TGTGCCAGCCGGGACCGGGAGGTTCAGCCCCAGCATTTT.

Comment on this clonotype: A much larger clone differs from this one at a single base, so this may be a read error. V usage is TRBV24-1 and J usage is TRBJ2-5; D ambiguous. This CDR3 contains 15 residues. V lost 4 bases to trimming and J lost 5 bases, with 16 bases between them. Germline CDR1 and CDR2: KGHDR and SFDVKD. The CDR3 nucleotides read TGTGCCACCAGTGACTCCAGACCCGGGCGTGAGACCCAGTACTTC. It translates to CATSDSRPGRETQYF.

The sample holds many counts of this clonotype. This chain uses TRBV3-1 with TRBJ2-7, with TRBD2 matching over 11 bases. CDR3 length: 15 amino acids. In germline, CDR1 is LGHDT, CDR2 YNNKEL (reference sequence). V shed 3 bases, J shed 1 base, and the junction held 2 bases outside the gene matches. The CDR3 region is CASSHASGGSYEQYV. The CDR3 DNA reads as TGTGCCAGCAGCCACGCTAGCGGGGGGTCCTACGAGCAGTACGTC.

This clonotype was detected many times. This chain uses TRBV7-2 with TRBJ2-7; no firm D call. V lost 2 bases and J lost 11, with 16 bases in between. The germline gives CDR1 SGHTA, CDR2 FQGNSA. The CDR3 is made up of 13 amino acids. DNA for the CDR3: TGTGCCAGCAGCTTAAATCAAAGGGATGTGGAGTACTTC. Residues: CASSLNQRDVEYF.

This clonotype was counted ten times or more. This chain uses TRBV5-1 with TRBJ2-3, with 7 positions matching TRBD1. Trimming cost V 2 bases and J 2 bases; bases outside gene matches: 2. CDR1 is SGHRS, CDR2 YFSETQ, per germline. The CDR3 length is 14 residues. CDR3 coding DNA: TGCGCCAGCAGCTTCGGACAGGACACAGATACGCAGTATTTT. Translation gives CASSFGQDTDTQYF.

This clonotype was seen many times. V is TRBV12-3 or TRBV12-4 and J is TRBJ1-1; D gene uncertain. The germline V and J ends were trimmed by 6 bases and 1 base, with 18 bases remaining between them. The CDR3 is 16 residues long. DNA of the CDR3: TGTGCCAGCAGCCTGTACAAGGGAGGACGGAACACTGAAGCTTTCTTT. Translation gives CASSLYKGGRNTEAFF.

The table lists this clonotype with many counts. The V gene is TRBV4-3, the J gene TRBJ1-2; tentatively, D is TRBD1 (6 bases). The CDR3 covers 15 residues. Trimming removed 0 bases from V and 8 bases from J, with 16 bases in between. Germline loops: CDR1 LGHNA, CDR2 YSLEER. CDR3: CASSQDGTHMGGYTF. DNA of the CDR3: TGCGCCAGCAGCCAAGATGGGACACATATGGGCGGCTACACCTTC.

This clonotype has at least ten counts. This sequence joins TRBV4-1 and TRBJ2-3; D is possibly TRBD2 (6 bases). Per the germline V gene, CDR1 is MGHRA and CDR2 is YSYEKL. V shed 1 base and J shed 6 bases, with 11 bases lying between them. The CDR3 spans 14 residues. The CDR3 is CASSQVAGMDTQYF. The CDR3 nucleotides are TGCGCCAGCAGCCAAGTGGCGGGGATGGATACGCAGTATTTT.

The rearrangement links TRBV28 to TRBJ1-1; D unclear. CDR1 is MDHEN and CDR2 is SYDVKM in the germline V gene. V gave up 9 bases and J gave up 9 bases, with 17 bases separating them. The CDR3 contains 12 residues. CDR3 sequence (DNA): TGTGCCAGTGATGGCCGTATCGAGCAAGCTTTCTTT. It encodes CASDGRIEQAFF.

CDR3 loop: CASSPRQDLNSPLHF. The CDR3 DNA reads as TGCGCCAGCAGCCCGCGACAGGATCTTAATTCACCCCTCCACTTT. The chain has TRBV5-1 and TRBJ1-6, with D tentatively TRBD1 (6 bases). Trimming cost V 4 bases and J 6 bases, with 14 bases left between them. The CDR3 length is 15 residues. Germline V gene data show CDR1 as SGHRS and CDR2 as YFSETQ.

In this sample, this clonotype turned up a few times. The chain recombines TRBV18 with TRBJ1-1; 9 bases are a match to TRBD1. The germline CDR1 and CDR2 sequences are KGHSH and LQKENI. This CDR3 spans 15 amino acids. V lost 6 bases to trimming and J lost 5 bases; unmatched junction nucleotides: 10. The CDR3 spells CASSRRQGGRTEAFF. The CDR3 DNA sequence: TGTGCCAGCTCCCGACGACAGGGGGGAAGGACTGAAGCTTTCTTT.

This clonotype appeared a few times. This chain uses TRBV5-8 with TRBJ2-5; D is unclear. Trimming cost V 2 bases and J 7 bases, with 6 bases left between them. Per the germline V gene, CDR1 is SGHTS and CDR2 is YDEGEE. This CDR3 contains 11 residues. The CDR3 sequence: CASSLRWTQYF. As DNA, the CDR3 is TGTGCCAGCAGCTTAAGGTGGACCCAGTACTTC.

This clonotype has at least ten counts. The CDR3: CSARLAGFQETQYF. CDR3 nucleotide sequence: TGCAGTGCTAGGCTCGCGGGATTCCAAGAGACCCAGTACTTC. The V call is TRBV20-1, the J call TRBJ2-5, with a possible D match to TRBD2 (6 bases). The V and J ends lost 3 bases and 1 base respectively, with 12 bases between them. Germline V CDR1 and CDR2: DFQATT, SNEGSKA (reference sequence). The CDR3 loop spans 14 amino acids.

The gene calls are TRBV3-1 and TRBJ2-1; 8 bases align to TRBD2. The germline V gene encodes CDR1 LGHDT and CDR2 YNNKEL (reference sequence). CDR3 length equals 16 residues. V lost 2 bases to trimming and J lost 8 bases; unmatched junction nucleotides: 11. The CDR3 nucleotides are TGTGCCAGCAGCCAAAGGGCGGAGAGCGGGGGAGATGAGCAGTTCTTC. Encoded protein: CASSQRAESGGDEQFF.

Many counts were recorded for this clonotype. V and J are TRBV4-3 and TRBJ2-2; weak D call: TRBD2 (5 bases). This CDR3 contains 16 residues. Trimming removed 0 bases from V and 4 bases from J, with 12 bases in between. CDR1 LGHNA and CDR2 YSLEER come from the germline V gene. The CDR3, as DNA: TGCGCCAGCAGCCAAGAACCGGGGTCCTCCACCGGGGAGCTGTTTTTT. Encoded protein: CASSQEPGSSTGELFF.

This clonotype was detected ten times or more. The chain is built from TRBV12-3 or TRBV12-4 and TRBJ1-2; a weak D match, TRBD1 (5 bases). V was trimmed by 4 bases and J by 9 bases, leaving 21 bases between them. There are 15 residues in the CDR3. CDR3 nucleotide sequence: TGTGCCAGCAGTTCCCGGGACGGATCCCTAGCGAGCTACACCTTC. Translation: CASSSRDGSLASYTF.